This entry features one T cell receptor beta chain sequence. The CDR3 length is 12 residues. TCRdb reanalysed the 5' RACE reads using MiXCR and keeps one entry per CDR3 protein. The sample includes around 73,000 distinct CDR3 sequences, around 7.7% of them seen just once. The entry originates in a study of T cells after yellow fever vaccination. V gene TRBV1 combines with J gene TRBJ2-3. TRBV1 is recorded as a pseudogene. The TCR originated in a man aged 25-45 years who received the YFV17D yellow fever vaccine. This specimen was CD8+ T cells sorted from PBMCs, taken on the day of the yellow fever booster vaccination. As DNA, the CDR3 is TGTGCCAGCATCCAGGGTACAGATACGCAGTATTTT. Translating it yields CASIQGTDTQYF.